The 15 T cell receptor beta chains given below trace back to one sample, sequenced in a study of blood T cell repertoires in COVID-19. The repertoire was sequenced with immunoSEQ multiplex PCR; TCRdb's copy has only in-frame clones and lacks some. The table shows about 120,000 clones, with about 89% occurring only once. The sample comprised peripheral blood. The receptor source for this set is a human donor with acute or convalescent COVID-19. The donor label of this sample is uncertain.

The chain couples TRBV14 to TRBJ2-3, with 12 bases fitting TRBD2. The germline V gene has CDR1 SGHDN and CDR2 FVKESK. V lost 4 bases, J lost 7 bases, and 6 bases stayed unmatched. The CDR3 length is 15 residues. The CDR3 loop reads CASSPLAGGANTQYF. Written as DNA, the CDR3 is TGTGCCAGCAGCCCCCTAGCGGGGGGGGCGAATACGCAGTATTTT.

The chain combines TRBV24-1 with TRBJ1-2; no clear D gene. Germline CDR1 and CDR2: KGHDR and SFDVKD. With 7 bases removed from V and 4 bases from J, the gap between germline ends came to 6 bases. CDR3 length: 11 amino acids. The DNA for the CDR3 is TGTGCCACCAGGCCAGGCTATGGCTACACCTTC. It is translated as CATRPGYGYTF.

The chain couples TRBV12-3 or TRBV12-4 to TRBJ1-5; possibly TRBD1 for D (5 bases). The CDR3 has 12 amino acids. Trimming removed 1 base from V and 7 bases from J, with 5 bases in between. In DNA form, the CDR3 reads TGTGCCAGCAGTTTAGGACAGCAGCCCCAGCATTTT. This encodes CASSLGQQPQHF.

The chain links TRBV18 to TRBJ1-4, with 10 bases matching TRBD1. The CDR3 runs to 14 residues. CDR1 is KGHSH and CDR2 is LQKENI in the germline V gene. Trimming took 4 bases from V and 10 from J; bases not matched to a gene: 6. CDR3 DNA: TGTGCCAGCTCACTAGGGACAGGGGACGGAAAACTGTTTTTT. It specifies CASSLGTGDGKLFF.

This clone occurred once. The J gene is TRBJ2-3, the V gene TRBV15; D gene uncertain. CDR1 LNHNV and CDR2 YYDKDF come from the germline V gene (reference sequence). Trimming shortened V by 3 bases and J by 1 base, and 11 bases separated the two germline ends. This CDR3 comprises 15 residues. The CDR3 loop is CATSRMRVGTDTQYF. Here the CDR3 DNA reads TGTGCCACCAGCAGGATGAGAGTAGGCACAGATACGCAGTATTTT.

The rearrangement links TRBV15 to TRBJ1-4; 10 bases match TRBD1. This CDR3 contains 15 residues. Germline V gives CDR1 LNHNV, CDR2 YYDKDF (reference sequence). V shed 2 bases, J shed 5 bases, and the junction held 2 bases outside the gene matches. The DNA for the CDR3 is TGTGCCACCAGCAGACCGGGACAGGGGAATGAAAAACTGTTTTTT. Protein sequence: CATSRPGQGNEKLFF.

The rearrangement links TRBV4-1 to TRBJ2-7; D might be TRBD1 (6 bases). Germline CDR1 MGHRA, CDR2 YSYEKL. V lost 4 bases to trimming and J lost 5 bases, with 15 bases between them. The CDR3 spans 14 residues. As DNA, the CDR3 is TGCGCCAGCAGCCGTGTGGGGGCTGTCGACGAGCAGTACTTC. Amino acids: CASSRVGAVDEQYF.

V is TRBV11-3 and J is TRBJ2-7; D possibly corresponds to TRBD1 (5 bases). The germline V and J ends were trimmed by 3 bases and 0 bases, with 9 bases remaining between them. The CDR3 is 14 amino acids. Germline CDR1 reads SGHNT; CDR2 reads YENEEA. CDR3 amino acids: CASSFDSSSYEQYF. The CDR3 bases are TGTGCCAGCAGCTTCGACAGCAGCTCCTACGAGCAGTACTTC.

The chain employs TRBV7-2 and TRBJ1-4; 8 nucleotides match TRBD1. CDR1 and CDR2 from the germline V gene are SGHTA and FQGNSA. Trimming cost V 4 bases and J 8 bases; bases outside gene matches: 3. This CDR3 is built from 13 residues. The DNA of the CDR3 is TGTGCCAGCAGCTCCGACAGGGGAGAAAAACTGTTTTTT. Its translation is CASSSDRGEKLFF.

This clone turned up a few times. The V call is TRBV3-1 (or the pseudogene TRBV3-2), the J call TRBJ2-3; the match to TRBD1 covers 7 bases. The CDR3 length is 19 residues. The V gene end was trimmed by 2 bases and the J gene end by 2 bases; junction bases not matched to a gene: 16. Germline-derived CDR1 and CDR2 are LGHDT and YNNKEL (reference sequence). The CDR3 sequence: CASSQRSGQAGIHTDTQYF. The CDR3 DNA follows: TGTGCCAGCAGCCAACGATCCGGACAGGCTGGCATCCACACAGATACGCAGTATTTT.

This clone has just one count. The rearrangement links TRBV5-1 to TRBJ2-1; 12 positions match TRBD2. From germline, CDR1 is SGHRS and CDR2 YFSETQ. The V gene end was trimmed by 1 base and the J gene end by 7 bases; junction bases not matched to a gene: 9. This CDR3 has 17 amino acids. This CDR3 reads CASSLSPGLAGGNEQFF. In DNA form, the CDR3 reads TGCGCCAGCAGCTTGTCACCGGGACTAGCGGGCGGGAATGAGCAGTTCTTC.

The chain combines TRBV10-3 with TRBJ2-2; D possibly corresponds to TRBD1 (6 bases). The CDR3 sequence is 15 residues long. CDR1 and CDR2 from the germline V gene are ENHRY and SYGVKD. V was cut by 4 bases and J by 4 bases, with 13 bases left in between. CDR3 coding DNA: TGTGCCATCAGTGCCGGGACACAAATCACCGGGGAGCTGTTTTTT. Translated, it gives CAISAGTQITGELFF.

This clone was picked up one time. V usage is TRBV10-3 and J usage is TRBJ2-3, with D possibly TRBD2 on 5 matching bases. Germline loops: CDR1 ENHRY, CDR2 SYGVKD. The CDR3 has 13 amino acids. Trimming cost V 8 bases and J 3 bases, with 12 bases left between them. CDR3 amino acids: CAISAAVTDTQYF. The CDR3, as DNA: TGTGCCATCTCAGCGGCGGTGACAGATACGCAGTATTTT.

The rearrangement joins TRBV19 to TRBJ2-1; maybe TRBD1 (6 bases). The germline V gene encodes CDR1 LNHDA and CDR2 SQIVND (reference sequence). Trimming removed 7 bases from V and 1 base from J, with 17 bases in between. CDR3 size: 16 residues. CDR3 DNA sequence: TGTGCCAGTACTCCCAGGGGCGGTGGTTCCTACAATGAGCAGTTCTTC. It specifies CASTPRGGGSYNEQFF. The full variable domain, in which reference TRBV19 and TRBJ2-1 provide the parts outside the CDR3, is DGGITQSPKYLFRKEGQNVTLSCEQNLNHDAMYWYRQDPGQGLRLIYYSQIVNDFQKGDIAEGYSVSREKKESFPLTVTSAQKNPTAFYLCASTPRGGGSYNEQFFGPGTRLTVL.

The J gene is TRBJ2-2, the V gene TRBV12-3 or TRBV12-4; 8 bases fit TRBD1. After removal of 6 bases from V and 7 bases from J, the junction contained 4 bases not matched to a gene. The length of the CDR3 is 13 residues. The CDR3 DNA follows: TGTGCCAGCAGCTCACAGGGGGGCGGGGAGCTGTTTTTT. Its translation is CASSSQGGGELFF.